The following is a T cell receptor (beta chain) sequence with its context. In patients chosen for sequencing, flow cytometry had shown CD8+CD57+ cell expansion. This specimen comes from a study of CD8+CD57+ T cells in acquired aplastic anemia. For CDR3 and TCR beta VDJ profiling, genomic DNA was the template used. One entry per CDR3 protein results from TCRdb running MiXCR on the reads. Of roughly 250,000 distinct CDR3 sequences listed, approximately 82% are singletons. V was shortened by 2 bases and J by 1 base, with 8 bases between the two germline ends. The V gene's germline CDR1 is SEHNR and CDR2 FQNEAQ (reference sequence). This CDR3 has 14 amino acids.

The chain has TRBV7-9 and TRBJ1-1; a possible D gene is TRBD1 (5 bases). The sample consisted of sorted CD4+, CD8+, or CD8+CD57+ T cells (not recorded which) from PBMCs. This receptor was taken from a human donor with aplastic anemia. This chain's CDR3 is CASSLQGRNTEAFF. CDR3 DNA sequence: TGTGCCAGCAGCTTACAGGGACGGAACACTGAAGCTTTCTTT.